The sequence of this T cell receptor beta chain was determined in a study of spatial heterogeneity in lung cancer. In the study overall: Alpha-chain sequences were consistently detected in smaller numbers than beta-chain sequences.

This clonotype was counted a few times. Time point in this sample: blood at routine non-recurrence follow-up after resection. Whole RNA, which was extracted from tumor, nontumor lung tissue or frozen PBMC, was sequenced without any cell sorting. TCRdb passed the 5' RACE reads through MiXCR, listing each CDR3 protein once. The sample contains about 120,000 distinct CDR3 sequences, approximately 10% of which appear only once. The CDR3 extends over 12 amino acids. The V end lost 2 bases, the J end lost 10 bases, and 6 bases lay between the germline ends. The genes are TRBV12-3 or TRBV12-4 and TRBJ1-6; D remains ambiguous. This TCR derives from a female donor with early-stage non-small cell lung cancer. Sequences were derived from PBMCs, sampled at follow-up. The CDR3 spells CASSLIESPLHF. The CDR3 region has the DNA TGTGCCAGCAGTTTAATAGAATCACCCCTCCACTTT.